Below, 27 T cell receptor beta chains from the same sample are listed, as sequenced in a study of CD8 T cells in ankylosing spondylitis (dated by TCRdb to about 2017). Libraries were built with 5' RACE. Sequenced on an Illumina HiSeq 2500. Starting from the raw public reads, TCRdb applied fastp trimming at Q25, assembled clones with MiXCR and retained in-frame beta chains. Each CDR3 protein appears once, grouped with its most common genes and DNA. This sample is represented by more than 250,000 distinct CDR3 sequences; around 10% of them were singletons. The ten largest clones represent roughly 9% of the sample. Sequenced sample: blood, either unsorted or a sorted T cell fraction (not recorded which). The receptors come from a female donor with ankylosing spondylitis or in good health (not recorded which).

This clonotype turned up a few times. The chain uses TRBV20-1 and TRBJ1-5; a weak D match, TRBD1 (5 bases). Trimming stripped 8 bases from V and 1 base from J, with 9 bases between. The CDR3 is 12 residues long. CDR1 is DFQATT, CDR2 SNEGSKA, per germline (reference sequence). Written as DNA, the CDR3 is TGCAGTAGTGGGGACAGCAATCAGCCCCAGCATTTT. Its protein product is CSSGDSNQPQHF.

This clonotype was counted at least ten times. DNA of the CDR3: TGCAGTGCTAGAGGGCCAGGGGAGTCGGGTTGGACTGAAGCTTTCTTT. Protein product: CSARGPGESGWTEAFF. The chain combines TRBV20-1 with TRBJ1-1, with D maybe TRBD1 (6 bases). Germline V gene lookup returns CDR1 DFQATT and CDR2 SNEGSKA (reference sequence). Trimming pared 1 base from V and 5 bases from J, leaving 20 bases between. The CDR3 contains 16 residues.

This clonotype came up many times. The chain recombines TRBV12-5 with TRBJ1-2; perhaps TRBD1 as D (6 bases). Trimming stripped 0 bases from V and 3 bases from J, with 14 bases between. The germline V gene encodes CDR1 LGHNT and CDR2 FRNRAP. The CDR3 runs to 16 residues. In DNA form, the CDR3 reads TGTGCTAGTGGTTTGGTTACAGGGCCTTGGCACTATGGCTACACCTTC. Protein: CASGLVTGPWHYGYTF.

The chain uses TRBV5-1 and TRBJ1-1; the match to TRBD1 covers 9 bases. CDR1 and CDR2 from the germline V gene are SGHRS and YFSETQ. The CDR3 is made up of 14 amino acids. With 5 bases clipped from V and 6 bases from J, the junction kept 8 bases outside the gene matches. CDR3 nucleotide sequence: TGCGCCAGCAGTCGGGACAGGGAGGCGGCTGAAGCTTTCTTT. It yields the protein CASSRDREAAEAFF.

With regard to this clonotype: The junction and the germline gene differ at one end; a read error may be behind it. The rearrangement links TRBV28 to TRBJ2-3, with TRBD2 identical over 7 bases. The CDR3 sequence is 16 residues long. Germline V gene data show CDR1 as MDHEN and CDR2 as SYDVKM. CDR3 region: CANSVQRGWSTDTQYF. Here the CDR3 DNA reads TGCGCCAACAGTGTCCAGCGGGGATGGAGCACAGATACGCAGTATTTT.

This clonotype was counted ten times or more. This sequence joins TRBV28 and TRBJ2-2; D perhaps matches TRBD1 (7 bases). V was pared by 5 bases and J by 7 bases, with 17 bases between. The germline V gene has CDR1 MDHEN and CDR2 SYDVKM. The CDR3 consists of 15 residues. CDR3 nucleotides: TGTGCCAGCAGTCCCCGTCCAGGGGGGATCGGGGAGCTGTTTTTT. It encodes CASSPRPGGIGELFF. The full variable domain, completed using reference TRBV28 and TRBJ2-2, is DVKVTQSSRYLVKRTGEKVFLECVQDMDHENMFWYRQDPGLGLRLIYFSYDVKMKEKGDIPEGYSVSREKKERFSLILESASTNQTSMYLCASSPRPGGIGELFFGEGSRLTVL.

In DNA, the CDR3 is TGTGCCAGCTCCTCGACACCGAGCTCACCCCTCCACTTT. Translated: CASSSTPSSPLHF. The rearrangement links TRBV18 to TRBJ1-6; D uncertain. The CDR3 has 13 residues. The V gene's germline CDR1 is KGHSH and CDR2 LQKENI. Trimming shortened V by 6 bases and J by 10 bases, and 13 bases separated the two germline ends.

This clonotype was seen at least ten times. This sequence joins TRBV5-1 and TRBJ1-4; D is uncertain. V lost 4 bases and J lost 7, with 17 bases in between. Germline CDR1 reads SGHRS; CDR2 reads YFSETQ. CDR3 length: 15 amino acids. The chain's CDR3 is CASSLASTGGEKLFF. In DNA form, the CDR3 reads TGCGCCAGCAGCCTAGCCAGCACGGGTGGTGAAAAACTGTTTTTT. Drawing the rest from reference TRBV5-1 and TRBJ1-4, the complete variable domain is KAGVTQTPRYLIKTRGQQVTLSCSPISGHRSVSWYQQTPGQGLQFLFEYFSETQRNKGNFPGRFSGRQFSNSRSEMNVSTLELGDSALYLCASSLASTGGEKLFFGSGTQLSVL.

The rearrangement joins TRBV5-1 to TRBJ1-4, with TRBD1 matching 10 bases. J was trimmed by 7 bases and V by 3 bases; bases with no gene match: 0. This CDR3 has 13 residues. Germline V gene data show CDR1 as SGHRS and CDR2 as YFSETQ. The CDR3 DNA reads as TGCGCCAGCAGCTGGGACAGGGGTGAAAAACTGTTTTTT. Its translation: CASSWDRGEKLFF.

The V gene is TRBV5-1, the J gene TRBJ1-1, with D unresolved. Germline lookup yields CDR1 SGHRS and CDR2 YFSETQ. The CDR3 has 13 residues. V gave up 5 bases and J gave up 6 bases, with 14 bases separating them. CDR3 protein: CASRRVGGPEAFF. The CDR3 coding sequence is TGCGCCAGCAGAAGGGTGGGAGGGCCTGAAGCTTTCTTT.

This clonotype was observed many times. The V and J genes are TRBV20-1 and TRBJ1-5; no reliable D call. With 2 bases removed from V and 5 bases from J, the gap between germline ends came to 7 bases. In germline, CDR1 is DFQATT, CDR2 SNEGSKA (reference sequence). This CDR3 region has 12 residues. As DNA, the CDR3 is TGCAGTGCTAGATTGGAGTATCAGCCCCAGCATTTT. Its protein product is CSARLEYQPQHF.

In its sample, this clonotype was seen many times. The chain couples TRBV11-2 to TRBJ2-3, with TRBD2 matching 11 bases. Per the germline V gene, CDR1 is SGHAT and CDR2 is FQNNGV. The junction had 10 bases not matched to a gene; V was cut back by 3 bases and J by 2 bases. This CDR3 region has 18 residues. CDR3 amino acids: CASSLYTGTSGDTDTQYF. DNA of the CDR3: TGTGCCAGCAGCTTGTACACCGGGACTAGCGGTGACACAGATACGCAGTATTTT.

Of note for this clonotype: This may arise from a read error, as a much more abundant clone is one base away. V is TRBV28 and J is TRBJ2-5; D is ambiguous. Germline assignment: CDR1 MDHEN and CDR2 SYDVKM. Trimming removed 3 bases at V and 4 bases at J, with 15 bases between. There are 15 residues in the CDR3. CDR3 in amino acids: CASSFPTTLRETQYF. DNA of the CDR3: TGTGCCAGCAGTTTTCCAACAACTCTGAGAGAGACCCAGTACTTC. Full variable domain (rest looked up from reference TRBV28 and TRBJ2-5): DVKVTQSSRYLVKRTGEKVFLECVQDMDHENMFWYRQDPGLGLRLIYFSYDVKMKEKGDIPEGYSVSREKKERFSLILESASTNQTSMYLCASSFPTTLRETQYFGPGTRLLVL.

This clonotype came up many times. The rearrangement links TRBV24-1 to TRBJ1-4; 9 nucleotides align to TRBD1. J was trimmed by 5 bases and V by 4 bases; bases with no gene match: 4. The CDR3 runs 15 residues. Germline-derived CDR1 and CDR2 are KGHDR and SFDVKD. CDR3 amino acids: CATSDRGTGNEKLFF. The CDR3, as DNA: TGTGCCACCAGTGACAGAGGGACAGGGAATGAAAAACTGTTTTTT.

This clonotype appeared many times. The CDR3: CASSSDEESYNEQFF. DNA for the CDR3: TGTGCCAGCAGCTCGGATGAGGAGTCTTACAATGAGCAGTTCTTC. This chain joins TRBV7-9 and TRBJ2-1; D not resolved. The germline V gene encodes CDR1 SEHNR and CDR2 FQNEAQ (reference sequence). V lost 4 bases to trimming and J lost 4 bases, with 14 bases between them. The CDR3 has 15 amino acids.

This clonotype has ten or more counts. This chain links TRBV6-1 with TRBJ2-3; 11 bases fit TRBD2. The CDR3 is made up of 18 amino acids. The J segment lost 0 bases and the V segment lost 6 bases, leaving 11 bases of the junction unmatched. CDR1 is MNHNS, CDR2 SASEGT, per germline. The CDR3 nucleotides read TGTGCCAGCAGCCCCTTAGTTAGACTAGCGGGGAGCACAGATACGCAGTATTTT. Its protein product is CASSPLVRLAGSTDTQYF.

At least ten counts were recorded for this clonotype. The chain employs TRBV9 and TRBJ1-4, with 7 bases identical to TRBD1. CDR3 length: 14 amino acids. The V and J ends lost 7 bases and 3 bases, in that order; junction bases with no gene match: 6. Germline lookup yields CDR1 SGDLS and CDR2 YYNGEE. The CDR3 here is CASGFGTANEKLFF. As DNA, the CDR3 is TGTGCCAGCGGGTTCGGGACAGCTAATGAAAAACTGTTTTTT.

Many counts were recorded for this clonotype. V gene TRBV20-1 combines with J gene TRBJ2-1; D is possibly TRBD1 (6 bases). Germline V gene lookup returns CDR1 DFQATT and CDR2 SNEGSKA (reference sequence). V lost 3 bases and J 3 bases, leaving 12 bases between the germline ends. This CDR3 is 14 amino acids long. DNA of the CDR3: TGCAGTGCTAGCTTTCAGGGGAACTACAATGAGCAGTTCTTC. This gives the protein CSASFQGNYNEQFF.

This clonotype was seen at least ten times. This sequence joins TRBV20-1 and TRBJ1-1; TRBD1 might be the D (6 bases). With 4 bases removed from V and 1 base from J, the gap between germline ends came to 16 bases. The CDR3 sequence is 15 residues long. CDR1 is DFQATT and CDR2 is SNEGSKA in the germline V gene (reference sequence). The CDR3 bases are TGCAGTGCTATTCCCTCGGACAGACCGAACACTGAAGCTTTCTTT. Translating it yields CSAIPSDRPNTEAFF.

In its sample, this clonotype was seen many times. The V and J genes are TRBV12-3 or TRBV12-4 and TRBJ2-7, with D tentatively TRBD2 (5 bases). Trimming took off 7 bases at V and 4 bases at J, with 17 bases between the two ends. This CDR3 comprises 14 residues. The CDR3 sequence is CASNNLGPGYEQYF. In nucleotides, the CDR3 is TGTGCCAGCAATAACCTCGGGCCGGGGTACGAGCAGTACTTC.

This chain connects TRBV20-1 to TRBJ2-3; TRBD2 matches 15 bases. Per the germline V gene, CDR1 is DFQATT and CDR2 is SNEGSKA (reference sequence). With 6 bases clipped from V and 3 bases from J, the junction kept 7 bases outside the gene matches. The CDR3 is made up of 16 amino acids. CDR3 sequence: CSAGTSGGNGTDTQYF. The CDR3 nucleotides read TGCAGTGCAGGGACTAGCGGGGGGAATGGGACAGATACGCAGTATTTT.

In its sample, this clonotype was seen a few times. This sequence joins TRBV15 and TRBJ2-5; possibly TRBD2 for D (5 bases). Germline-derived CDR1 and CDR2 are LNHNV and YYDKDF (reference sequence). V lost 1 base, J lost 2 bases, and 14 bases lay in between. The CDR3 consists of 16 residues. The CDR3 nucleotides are TGTGCCACCAGCAGAGCCACAACTAGACCGCAAGAGACCCAGTACTTC. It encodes CATSRATTRPQETQYF.

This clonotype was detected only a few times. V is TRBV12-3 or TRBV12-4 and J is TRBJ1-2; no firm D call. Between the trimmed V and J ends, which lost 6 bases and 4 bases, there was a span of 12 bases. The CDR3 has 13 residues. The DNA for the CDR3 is TGTGCCAGCAGCCCTAGAGCACTCTATGGCTACACCTTC. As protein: CASSPRALYGYTF.

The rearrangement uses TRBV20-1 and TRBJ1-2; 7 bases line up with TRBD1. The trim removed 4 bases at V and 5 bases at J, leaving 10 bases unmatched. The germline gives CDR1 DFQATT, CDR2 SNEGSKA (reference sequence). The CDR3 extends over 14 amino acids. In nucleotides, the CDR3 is TGCAGTGCTACCCGACAGGGCGTACGGTATGGCTACACCTTC. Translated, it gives CSATRQGVRYGYTF.

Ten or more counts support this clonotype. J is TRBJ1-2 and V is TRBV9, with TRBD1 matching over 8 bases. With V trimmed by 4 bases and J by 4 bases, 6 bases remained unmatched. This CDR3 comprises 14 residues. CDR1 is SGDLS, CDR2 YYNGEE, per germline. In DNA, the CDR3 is TGTGCCAGCAGCAAACACAGGGGGGGCTATGGCTACACCTTC. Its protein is CASSKHRGGYGYTF.

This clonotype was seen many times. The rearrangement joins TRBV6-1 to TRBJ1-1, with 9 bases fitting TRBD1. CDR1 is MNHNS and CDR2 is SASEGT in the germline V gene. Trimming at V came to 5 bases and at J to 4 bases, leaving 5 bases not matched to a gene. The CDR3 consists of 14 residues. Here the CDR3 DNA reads TGTGCCAGCAGTCCCGACAGGGGGGGCACTGAAGCTTTCTTT. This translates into CASSPDRGGTEAFF.

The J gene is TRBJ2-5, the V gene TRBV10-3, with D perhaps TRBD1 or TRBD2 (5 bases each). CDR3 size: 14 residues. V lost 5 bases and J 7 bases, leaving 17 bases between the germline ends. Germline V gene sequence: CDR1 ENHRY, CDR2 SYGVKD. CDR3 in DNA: TGTGCCATCAGTAATGGGGAGCCCCAGGGGACCCAGTACTTC. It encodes CAISNGEPQGTQYF.